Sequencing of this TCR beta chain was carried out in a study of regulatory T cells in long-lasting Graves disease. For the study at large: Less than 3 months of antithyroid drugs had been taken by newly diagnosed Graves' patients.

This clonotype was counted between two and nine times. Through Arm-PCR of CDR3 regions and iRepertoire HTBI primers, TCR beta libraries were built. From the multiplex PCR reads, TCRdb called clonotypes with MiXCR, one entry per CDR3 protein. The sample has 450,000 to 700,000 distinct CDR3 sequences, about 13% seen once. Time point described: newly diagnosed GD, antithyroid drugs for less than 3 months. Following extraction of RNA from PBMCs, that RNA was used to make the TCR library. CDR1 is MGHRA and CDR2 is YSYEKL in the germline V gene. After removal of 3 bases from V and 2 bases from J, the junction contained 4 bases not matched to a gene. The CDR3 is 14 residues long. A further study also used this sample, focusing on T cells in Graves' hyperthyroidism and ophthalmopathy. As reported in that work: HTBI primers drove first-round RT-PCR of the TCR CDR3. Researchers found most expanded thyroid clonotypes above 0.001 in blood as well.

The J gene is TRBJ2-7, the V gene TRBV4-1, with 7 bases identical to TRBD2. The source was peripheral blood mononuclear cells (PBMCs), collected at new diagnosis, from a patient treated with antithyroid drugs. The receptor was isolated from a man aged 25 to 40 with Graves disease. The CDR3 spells CASSHEGGPYEQYF. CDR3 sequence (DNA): TGCGCCAGCAGCCATGAGGGAGGGCCCTACGAGCAGTACTTC.